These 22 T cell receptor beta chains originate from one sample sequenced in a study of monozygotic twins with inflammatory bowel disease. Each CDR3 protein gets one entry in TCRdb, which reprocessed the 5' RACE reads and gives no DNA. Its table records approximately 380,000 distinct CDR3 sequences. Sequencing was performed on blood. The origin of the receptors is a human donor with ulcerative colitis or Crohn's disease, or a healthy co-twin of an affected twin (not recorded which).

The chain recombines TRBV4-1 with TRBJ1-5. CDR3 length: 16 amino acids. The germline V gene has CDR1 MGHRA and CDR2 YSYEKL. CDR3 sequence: CASSQGGVSSNQPQHF.

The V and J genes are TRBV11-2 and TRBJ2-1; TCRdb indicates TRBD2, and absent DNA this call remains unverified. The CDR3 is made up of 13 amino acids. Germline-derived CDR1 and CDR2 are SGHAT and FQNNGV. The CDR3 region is CASSLGGVREQFF.

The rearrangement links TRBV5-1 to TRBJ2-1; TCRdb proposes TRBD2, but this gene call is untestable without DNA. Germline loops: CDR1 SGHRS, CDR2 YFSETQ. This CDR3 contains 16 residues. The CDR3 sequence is CASSLASGELYNEQFF.

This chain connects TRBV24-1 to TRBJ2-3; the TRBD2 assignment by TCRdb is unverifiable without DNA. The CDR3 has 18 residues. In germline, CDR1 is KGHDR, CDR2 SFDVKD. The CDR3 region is CATSDLRLAGGPADTQYF.

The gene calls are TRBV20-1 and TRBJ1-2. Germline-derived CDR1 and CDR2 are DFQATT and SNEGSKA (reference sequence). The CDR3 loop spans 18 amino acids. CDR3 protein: CSARDRLRPPSEDYGYTF.

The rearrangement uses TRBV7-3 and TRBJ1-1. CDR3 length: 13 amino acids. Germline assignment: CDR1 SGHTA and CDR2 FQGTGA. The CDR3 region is CASSLSSNTEAFF.

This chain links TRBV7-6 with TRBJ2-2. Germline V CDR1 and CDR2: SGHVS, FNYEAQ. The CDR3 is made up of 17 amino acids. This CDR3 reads CASSLEPRGSNTGELFF.

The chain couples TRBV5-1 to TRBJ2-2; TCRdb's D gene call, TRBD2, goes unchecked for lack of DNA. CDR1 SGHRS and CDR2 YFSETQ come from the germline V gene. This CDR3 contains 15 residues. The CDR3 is CASSLQSGASGELFF.

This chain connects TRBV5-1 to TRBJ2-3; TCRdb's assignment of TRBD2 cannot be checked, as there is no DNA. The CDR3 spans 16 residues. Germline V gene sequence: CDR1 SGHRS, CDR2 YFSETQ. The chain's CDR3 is CASSPPPGLSTDTQYF.

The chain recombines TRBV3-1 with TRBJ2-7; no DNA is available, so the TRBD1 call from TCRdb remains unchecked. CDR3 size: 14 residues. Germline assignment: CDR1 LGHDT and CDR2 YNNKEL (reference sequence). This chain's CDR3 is CASSHRGQGYEQYF.

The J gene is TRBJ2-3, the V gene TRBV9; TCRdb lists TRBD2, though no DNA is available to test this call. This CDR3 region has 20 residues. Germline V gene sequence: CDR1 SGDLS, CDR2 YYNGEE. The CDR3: CASSVDFGLAGPGGTDTQYF.

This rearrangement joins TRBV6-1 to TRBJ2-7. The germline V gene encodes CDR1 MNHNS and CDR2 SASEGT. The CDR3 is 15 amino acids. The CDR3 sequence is CASSEAGFLSYEQYF.

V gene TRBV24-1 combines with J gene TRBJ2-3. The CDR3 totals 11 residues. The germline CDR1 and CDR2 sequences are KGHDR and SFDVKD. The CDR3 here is CATSDLDTQYF.

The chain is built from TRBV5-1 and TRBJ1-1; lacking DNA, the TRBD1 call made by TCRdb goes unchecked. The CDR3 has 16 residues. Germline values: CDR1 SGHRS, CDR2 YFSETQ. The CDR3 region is CASSADRGGRNTEAFF. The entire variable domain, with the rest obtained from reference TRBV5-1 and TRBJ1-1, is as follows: KAGVTQTPRYLIKTRGQQVTLSCSPISGHRSVSWYQQTPGQGLQFLFEYFSETQRNKGNFPGRFSGRQFSNSRSEMNVSTLELGDSALYLCASSADRGGRNTEAFFGQGTRLTVV.

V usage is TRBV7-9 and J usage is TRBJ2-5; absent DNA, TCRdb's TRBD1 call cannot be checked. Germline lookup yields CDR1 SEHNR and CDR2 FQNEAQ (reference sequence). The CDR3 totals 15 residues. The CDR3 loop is CASSLMGTGEETQYF.

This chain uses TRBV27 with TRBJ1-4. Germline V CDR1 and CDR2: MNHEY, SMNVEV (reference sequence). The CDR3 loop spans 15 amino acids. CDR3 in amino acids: CASSPLGRHNEKLFF.

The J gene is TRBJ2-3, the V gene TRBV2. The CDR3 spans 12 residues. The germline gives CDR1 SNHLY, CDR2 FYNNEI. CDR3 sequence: CASTESTDTQYF.

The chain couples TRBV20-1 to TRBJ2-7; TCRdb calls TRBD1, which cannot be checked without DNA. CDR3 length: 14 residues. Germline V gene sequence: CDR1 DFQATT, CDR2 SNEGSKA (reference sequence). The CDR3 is CSASRQGTYGEQYF.

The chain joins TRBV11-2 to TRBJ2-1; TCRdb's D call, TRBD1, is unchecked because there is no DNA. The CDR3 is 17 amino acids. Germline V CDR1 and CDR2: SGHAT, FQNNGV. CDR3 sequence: CASSSLQGRTSYNEQFF.

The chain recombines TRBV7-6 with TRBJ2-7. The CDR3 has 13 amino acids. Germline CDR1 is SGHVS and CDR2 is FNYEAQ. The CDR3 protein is CASSLDLAREQYF.

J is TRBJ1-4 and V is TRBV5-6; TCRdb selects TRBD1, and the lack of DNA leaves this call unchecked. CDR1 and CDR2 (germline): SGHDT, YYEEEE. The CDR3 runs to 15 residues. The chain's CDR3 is CASSLYGTGGEKLFF.

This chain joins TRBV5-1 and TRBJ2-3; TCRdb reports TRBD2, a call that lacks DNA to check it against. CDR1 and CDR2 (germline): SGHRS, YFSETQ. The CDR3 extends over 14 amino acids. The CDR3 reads CASRGAGSTDTQYF.